This is a list of T cell receptor beta chains from one sample in a study of Ad26.COV2.S vaccination and SARS-CoV-2 variants. Data came from immunoSEQ multiplex PCR; TCRdb stores just in-frame clones and leaves some out. The repertoire includes a few hundred thousand clones, approximately 90% of them detected once, and 3.6% sits in the top ten. Source: peripheral blood, taken in a trial of Ad26.COV2.S vaccine versus placebo. These receptors were taken from a person between 18 and 65 years old who received the Ad26.COV2.S COVID-19 vaccine or a placebo. The conserved cysteine and the conserved F or W are not part of the CDR3 here.

>TRBV19
ASSIGQGQGDEQF
>TRBV19
ASSPGTIYEQY
>TRBV30
AWDNGRTQETQY
>TRBV7-9
ASSSLRGRVMNTEAF
>TRBV4-3
ASRLYRDDDTGELF
>TRBV10-3
AISDRGGANYGYT
>TRBV9
ASSVGSQRETQY
>TRBV27
ASSLGSGWTGELF
>TRBV19
ASSIRAGALPFYEQY
>TRBV30
AWSADGDSNQPQH
>TRBV11-2
ASSLTAGELF